The 25 T cell receptor beta chains given below trace back to one sample, sequenced in a study of T cells after yellow fever vaccination. One entry per CDR3 protein, called by TCRdb with MiXCR from the 5' RACE reads. The sample includes some 320,000 distinct CDR3 sequences, approximately 4% of them seen just once. The material was PBMCs, obtained 5 days after the yellow fever booster vaccination. These receptors came from a young man who received the YFV17D yellow fever vaccine.

The chain recombines TRBV4-3 with TRBJ2-3, with D unresolved. Germline lookup yields CDR1 LGHNA and CDR2 YSLEER. Trimming cost V 0 bases and J 4 bases, with 8 bases left between them. The CDR3 spans 14 residues. CDR3 coding DNA: TGCGCCAGCAGCCAAGATTCCTCCCCAGATACGCAGTATTTT. Amino acid sequence: CASSQDSSPDTQYF.

This clonotype was counted a few times. The CDR3 DNA sequence: TGTGCCAGCTCACCTGGCGGATGGCAAGCAGACTACGAGCAGTACGTC. This translates into CASSPGGWQADYEQYV. This sequence joins TRBV18 and TRBJ2-7; D remains unclear. V was trimmed by 3 bases and J by 3 bases, leaving 18 bases between them. Germline V lookup: CDR1 KGHSH, CDR2 LQKENI. The CDR3 length is 16 residues.

The V and J genes are TRBV3-1 and TRBJ2-5, with D perhaps TRBD1 or TRBD2 (7 bases each). The V end was cut by 4 bases, the J end by 5 bases, with 17 bases between. Per the germline V gene, CDR1 is LGHDT and CDR2 is YNNKEL (reference sequence). CDR3 length equals 15 residues. The CDR3, as DNA: TGTGCCAGCAGCCTACGGGACAGCGGGGTCGAGACCCAGTACTTC. Translation gives CASSLRDSGVETQYF.

This clonotype turned up a few times. This chain links TRBV7-8 with TRBJ2-3, with a possible D match to TRBD1 (5 bases). The length of the CDR3 is 16 residues. The V end lost 1 base, the J end lost 6 bases, and 17 bases lay between the germline ends. Germline V gene data show CDR1 as SGHVS and CDR2 as FQNEAQ. The CDR3 nucleotides are TGTGCCAGCAGCTTAGGTCCGGTTGGCAGGGTGGATACGCAGTATTTT. Amino acid sequence: CASSLGPVGRVDTQYF.

This clonotype was found a few times. The chain uses TRBV7-9 and TRBJ2-6; TRBD2 is a possible D gene (6 bases). The CDR3 loop spans 19 amino acids. V lost 5 bases, J lost 0 bases, and 20 bases lay in between. CDR1 is SEHNR, CDR2 FQNEAQ, per germline (reference sequence). DNA of the CDR3: TGTGCCAGCAGCGGCCGTAGCGGTGGCCTGCGCTCTGGGGCCAACGTCCTGACTTTC. It translates to CASSGRSGGLRSGANVLTF.

The V and J genes are TRBV5-1 and TRBJ1-1, with 9 bases matching TRBD1. V lost 4 bases and J lost 5; bases outside the gene matches: 6. Germline CDR1 and CDR2: SGHRS and YFSETQ. This CDR3 comprises 14 residues. The CDR3 DNA reads as TGCGCCAGCAGCCGTGGACAGGGGATGACTGAAGCTTTCTTT. As protein: CASSRGQGMTEAFF.

In its sample, this clonotype was seen a few times. The chain has TRBV7-6 and TRBJ2-7, with D tentatively TRBD1 or TRBD2 (6 bases each). V was shortened by 6 bases and J by 2 bases, with 20 bases between the two germline ends. The germline V gene encodes CDR1 SGHVS and CDR2 FNYEAQ. The CDR3 runs 16 residues. The CDR3 is CASSPGGGGVPYEQYF. CDR3 DNA: TGTGCCAGCAGTCCCGGGGGCGGAGGAGTGCCCTACGAGCAGTACTTC.

This clonotype was counted many times. The chain employs TRBV12-3 or TRBV12-4 and TRBJ1-2; D is ambiguous. V was pared by 7 bases and J by 4 bases, with 16 bases between. The length of the CDR3 is 14 residues. CDR3 in amino acids: CASTPTGFTYGYTF. CDR3 bases: TGTGCCAGCACCCCGACCGGGTTTACCTATGGCTACACCTTC.

This chain links TRBV5-1 with TRBJ2-2, with D possibly being TRBD1 or TRBD2 (6 bases each). The CDR3 has 15 residues. Germline assignment: CDR1 SGHRS and CDR2 YFSETQ. Trimming took off 1 base at V and 3 bases at J, with 10 bases between the two ends. The CDR3 loop reads CASSLPGDYTGELFF. The CDR3, as DNA: TGCGCCAGCAGCTTGCCAGGGGACTACACCGGGGAGCTGTTTTTT.

This clonotype was counted only a few times. This chain uses TRBV19 with TRBJ1-2; 9 nucleotides match TRBD1. CDR1 LNHDA and CDR2 SQIVND come from the germline V gene (reference sequence). Trimming removed 6 bases from V and 4 bases from J; junction bases left unmatched: 3. This CDR3 has 13 residues. The CDR3: CASRGQGGYGYTF. In DNA, the CDR3 is TGTGCCAGTAGGGGACAGGGTGGCTATGGCTACACCTTC.

At least ten counts were recorded for this clonotype. V and J are TRBV7-2 and TRBJ2-2; 11 nucleotides line up with TRBD2. The CDR3 runs to 16 residues. Germline CDR1 SGHTA, CDR2 FQGNSA. The J segment lost 7 bases and the V segment lost 0 bases, leaving 4 bases of the junction unmatched. The DNA for the CDR3 is TGTGCCAGCAGCTTAGCGCCGACTAGCGGGGTCGGGGAGCTGTTTTTT. Translation gives CASSLAPTSGVGELFF.

The chain couples TRBV7-9 to TRBJ2-1, with 10 bases aligning to TRBD2. The CDR3 has 15 residues. With 5 bases clipped from V and 8 bases from J, the junction kept 9 bases outside the gene matches. CDR1 is SEHNR, CDR2 FQNEAQ, per germline (reference sequence). CDR3 region: CASSIRTSGKDEQFF. CDR3 in DNA: TGTGCCAGCAGCATACGGACTAGCGGAAAAGATGAGCAGTTCTTC.

The table lists this clonotype with many counts. V is TRBV20-1 and J is TRBJ2-5; TRBD1 aligns across 12 bases. There are 15 residues in the CDR3. The V and J ends lost 5 bases and 5 bases, in that order; junction bases with no gene match: 9. The germline V gene encodes CDR1 DFQATT and CDR2 SNEGSKA (reference sequence). CDR3 sequence (DNA): TGCAGTGCTTATGCCGGGACAGGGGGCAGGGAGACCCAGTACTTC. It specifies CSAYAGTGGRETQYF.

V gene TRBV7-9 combines with J gene TRBJ1-2; no definite D call. Germline V gene sequence: CDR1 SEHNR, CDR2 FQNEAQ (reference sequence). The V gene lost 2 bases and the J gene lost 1 base, with 5 bases spanning the gap. This CDR3 region has 13 residues. Here the CDR3 reads CASSLSVNYGYTF. CDR3 bases: TGTGCCAGCAGCTTATCAGTTAACTATGGCTACACCTTC. Looking up the rest from reference TRBV7-9 and TRBJ1-2 gives the full variable domain: DTGVSQNPRHKITKRGQNVTFRCDPISEHNRLYWYRQTLGQGPEFLTYFQNEAQLEKSRLLSDRFSAERPKGSFSTLEIQRTEQGDSAMYLCASSLSVNYGYTFGSGTRLTVV.

This clonotype occurred many times. This chain joins TRBV6-5 and TRBJ2-7; 8 nucleotides line up with TRBD2. Germline lookup yields CDR1 MNHEY and CDR2 SVGAGI. Trimming cost V 8 bases and J 0 bases; bases outside gene matches: 12. The CDR3 length is 16 residues. The CDR3, as DNA: TGTGCCAGCGGCCTAACGGGGGGGTCGATCTCCTACGAGCAGTACTTC. Residues: CASGLTGGSISYEQYF.

In its sample, this clonotype was seen many times. V is TRBV4-1 and J is TRBJ2-7; no clear D gene. Germline assignment: CDR1 MGHRA and CDR2 YSYEKL. This CDR3 is 15 amino acids long. Deletions cut 0 bases from V and 6 bases from J, with 15 bases between. CDR3 in amino acids: CASSQDLTPLTEQYV. The CDR3 nucleotides read TGCGCCAGCAGCCAAGATTTGACCCCCCTCACCGAGCAGTACGTC.

This clonotype has a count of ten or more. This rearrangement joins TRBV30 to TRBJ2-3; D ambiguous. Germline V gene sequence: CDR1 GTSNPN, CDR2 SVGIG (reference sequence). This CDR3 is built from 14 residues. Trimming stripped 4 bases from V and 4 bases from J, with 15 bases between. The chain's CDR3 is CAWNIKLTSDTQYF. DNA for the CDR3: TGTGCCTGGAATATTAAGCTCACTTCAGATACGCAGTATTTT. Looking up the rest from reference TRBV30 and TRBJ2-3 gives the full variable domain: SQTIHQWPATLVQPVGSPLSLECTVEGTSNPNLYWYRQAAGRGLQLLFYSVGIGQISSEVPQNLSASRPQDRQFILSSKKLLLSDSGFYLCAWNIKLTSDTQYFGPGTRLTVL.

V usage is TRBV10-3 and J usage is TRBJ2-1; a possible D gene is TRBD1 (7 bases). This CDR3 contains 13 residues. CDR1 is ENHRY, CDR2 SYGVKD, per germline. V was trimmed by 7 bases and J by 7 bases, leaving 14 bases between them. CDR3 in amino acids: CAIMEGANNEQFF. CDR3 sequence (DNA): TGTGCCATCATGGAGGGGGCGAATAATGAGCAGTTCTTC.

In its sample, this clonotype was seen a few times. The gene calls are TRBV4-1 and TRBJ1-2; 7 bases fit TRBD1. Germline CDR1 reads MGHRA; CDR2 reads YSYEKL. This CDR3 region has 17 residues. V was pared by 1 base and J by 8 bases, with 16 bases of the junction left unmatched. In nucleotides, the CDR3 is TGCGCCAGCAGCCAAGCCGACGGACAGGTGGTGGTAGAGGGCTACACCTTC. The encoded protein is CASSQADGQVVVEGYTF.

This clonotype was seen a few times. V usage is TRBV9 and J usage is TRBJ1-3; D ambiguous. Per germline, CDR1 SGDLS and CDR2 YYNGEE. Trimming removed 0 bases from V and 2 bases from J, with 12 bases in between. CDR3 length: 16 amino acids. The CDR3 DNA sequence: TGTGCCAGCAGCGTAGGTGACGTCGCGCCTGGAAACACCATATATTTT. This translates into CASSVGDVAPGNTIYF.

This chain connects TRBV4-3 to TRBJ2-2, with D perhaps TRBD2 (5 bases). Germline V gene data show CDR1 as LGHNA and CDR2 as YSLEER. V was clipped by 1 base and J by 5 bases, with 14 bases between them. The CDR3 is made up of 16 amino acids. Written as DNA, the CDR3 is TGCGCCAGCAGCCAAGGGAACGCGGGTGTAACCGGGGAGCTGTTTTTT. It codes for CASSQGNAGVTGELFF.

There are many counts of this clonotype. The gene calls are TRBV6-6 and TRBJ2-5; the match to TRBD2 covers 8 bases. Trimming at V came to 5 bases and at J to 5 bases, leaving 7 bases not matched to a gene. The CDR3 has 14 amino acids. The germline V gene encodes CDR1 MNHNY and CDR2 SVGAGI (reference sequence). The CDR3 spells CASSEPGTRETQYF. The CDR3 nucleotides read TGTGCCAGCAGTGAACCCGGGACTAGGGAGACCCAGTACTTC.

The chain is built from TRBV15 and TRBJ1-2, with D possibly matching TRBD1 (6 bases). V gave up 3 bases and J gave up 6 bases, with 14 bases separating them. Germline V gives CDR1 LNHNV, CDR2 YYDKDF (reference sequence). CDR3 length equals 14 residues. CDR3: CATSSRIGGDGYTF. CDR3 sequence (DNA): TGTGCCACCAGCAGTAGAATAGGGGGTGATGGCTACACCTTC.

This clonotype has ten or more counts. This chain uses TRBV7-6 with TRBJ2-5; 7 nucleotides match TRBD1. The CDR3 spans 14 residues. The germline CDR1 and CDR2 sequences are SGHVS and FNYEAQ. Trimming removed 5 bases from V and 4 bases from J; junction bases left unmatched: 7. This CDR3 reads CASSPDRVRETQYF. The CDR3 coding sequence is TGTGCCAGCAGCCCAGACAGGGTCAGAGAGACCCAGTACTTC.

This clonotype was detected only a few times. This chain links TRBV7-9 with TRBJ1-1; D unresolved. This CDR3 is 15 amino acids long. Germline V gene data show CDR1 as SEHNR and CDR2 as FQNEAQ (reference sequence). The V end lost 6 bases, the J end lost 0 bases, and 14 bases lay between the germline ends. The CDR3 is CASSQGQIMNTEAFF. The DNA of the CDR3 is TGTGCCAGCAGTCAAGGCCAGATAATGAACACTGAAGCTTTCTTT.